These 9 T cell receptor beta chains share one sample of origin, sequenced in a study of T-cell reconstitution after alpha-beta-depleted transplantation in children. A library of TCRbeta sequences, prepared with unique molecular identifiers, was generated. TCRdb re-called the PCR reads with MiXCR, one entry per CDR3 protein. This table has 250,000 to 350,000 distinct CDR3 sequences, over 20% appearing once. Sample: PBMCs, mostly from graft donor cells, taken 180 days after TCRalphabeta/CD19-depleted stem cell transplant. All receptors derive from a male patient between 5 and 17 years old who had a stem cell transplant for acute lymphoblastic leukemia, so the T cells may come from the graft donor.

The chain's CDR3 is CASSLADLFYGYTF. For the CDR3, the DNA is TGTGCCAGCAGCTTAGCAGACCTGTTCTATGGCTACACCTTC. V and J are TRBV7-9 and TRBJ1-2; D not resolved. Germline lookup yields CDR1 SEHNR and CDR2 FQNEAQ (reference sequence). The CDR3 sequence is 14 residues long. V was cut by 0 bases and J by 4 bases, with 9 bases left in between.

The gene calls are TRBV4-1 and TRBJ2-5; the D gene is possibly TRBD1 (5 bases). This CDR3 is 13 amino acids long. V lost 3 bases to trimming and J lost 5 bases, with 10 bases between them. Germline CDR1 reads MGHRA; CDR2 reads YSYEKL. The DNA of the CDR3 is TGCGCCAGCAGCCAGAACTGGGGCGAGACCCAGTACTTC. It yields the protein CASSQNWGETQYF.

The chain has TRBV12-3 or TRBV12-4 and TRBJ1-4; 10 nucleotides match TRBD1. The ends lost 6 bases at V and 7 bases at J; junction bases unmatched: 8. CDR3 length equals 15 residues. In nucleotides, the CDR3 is TGTGCCAGCAGACGAACGGGACAGGGGATTGAAAAACTGTTTTTT. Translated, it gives CASRRTGQGIEKLFF.

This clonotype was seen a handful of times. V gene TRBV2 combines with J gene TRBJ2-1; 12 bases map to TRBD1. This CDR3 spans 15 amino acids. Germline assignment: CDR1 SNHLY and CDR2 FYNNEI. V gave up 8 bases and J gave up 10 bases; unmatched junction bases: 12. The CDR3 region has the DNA TGTGCCAGCCGCAGGGACAGGGGGCAGATAGGGGAGCAGTTCTTC. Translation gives CASRRDRGQIGEQFF.

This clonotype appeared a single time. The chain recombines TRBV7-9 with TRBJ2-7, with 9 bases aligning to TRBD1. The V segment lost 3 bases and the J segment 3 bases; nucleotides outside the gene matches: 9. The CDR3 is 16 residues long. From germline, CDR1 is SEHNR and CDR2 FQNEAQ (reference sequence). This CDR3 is CASSFYGGTGFYEQYF. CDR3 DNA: TGTGCCAGCAGCTTCTATGGCGGGACAGGGTTCTACGAGCAGTACTTC.

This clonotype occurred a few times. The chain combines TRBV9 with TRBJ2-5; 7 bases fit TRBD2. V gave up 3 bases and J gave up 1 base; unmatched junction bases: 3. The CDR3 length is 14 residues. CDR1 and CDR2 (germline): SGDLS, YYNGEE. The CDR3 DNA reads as TGTGCCAGCAGCGCTAGCGGAATCCAAGAGACCCAGTACTTC. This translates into CASSASGIQETQYF.

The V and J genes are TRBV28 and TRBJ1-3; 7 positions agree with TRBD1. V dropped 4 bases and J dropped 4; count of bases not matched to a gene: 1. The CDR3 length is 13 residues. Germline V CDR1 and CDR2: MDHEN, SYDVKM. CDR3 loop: CASSWDSGNTIYF. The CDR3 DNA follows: TGTGCCAGCAGTTGGGACAGCGGAAACACCATATATTTT. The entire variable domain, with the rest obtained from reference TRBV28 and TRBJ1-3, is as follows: DVKVTQSSRYLVKRTGEKVFLECVQDMDHENMFWYRQDPGLGLRLIYFSYDVKMKEKGDIPEGYSVSREKKERFSLILESASTNQTSMYLCASSWDSGNTIYFGEGSWLTVV.

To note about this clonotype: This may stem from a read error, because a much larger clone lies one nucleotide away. As DNA, the CDR3 is TGTGCCAGCAGTCCGCAGGGTAGCCGGCCTGAAGCTTTCTTT. It encodes CASSPQGSRPEAFF. V usage is TRBV6-2 or TRBV6-3 and J usage is TRBJ1-1; D possibly corresponds to TRBD1 (5 bases). Germline CDR1 MNHEY, CDR2 SVGEGT. The V and J ends lost 5 bases and 6 bases respectively, with 16 bases between them. This CDR3 comprises 14 residues.

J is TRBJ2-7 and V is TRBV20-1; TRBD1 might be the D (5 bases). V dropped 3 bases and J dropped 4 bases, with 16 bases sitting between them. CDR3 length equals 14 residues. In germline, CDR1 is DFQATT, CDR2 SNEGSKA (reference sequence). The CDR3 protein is CSARTSTGVYEQYF. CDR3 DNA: TGCAGTGCTAGGACCAGCACAGGAGTTTACGAGCAGTACTTC.